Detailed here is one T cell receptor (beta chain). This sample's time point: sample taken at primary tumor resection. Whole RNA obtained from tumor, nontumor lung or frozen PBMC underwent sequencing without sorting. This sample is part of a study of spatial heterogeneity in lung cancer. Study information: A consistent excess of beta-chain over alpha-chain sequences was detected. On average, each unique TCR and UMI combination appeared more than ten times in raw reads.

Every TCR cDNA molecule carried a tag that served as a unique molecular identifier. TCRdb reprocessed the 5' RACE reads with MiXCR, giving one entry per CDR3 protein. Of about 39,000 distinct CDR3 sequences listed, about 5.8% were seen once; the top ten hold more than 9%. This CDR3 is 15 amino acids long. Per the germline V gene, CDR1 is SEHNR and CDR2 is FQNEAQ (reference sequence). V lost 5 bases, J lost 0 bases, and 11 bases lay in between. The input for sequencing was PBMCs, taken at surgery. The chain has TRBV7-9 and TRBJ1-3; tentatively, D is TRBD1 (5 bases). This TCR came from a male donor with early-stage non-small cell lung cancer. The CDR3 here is CASSRGDVSGNTIYF. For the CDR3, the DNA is TGTGCCAGCAGCCGTGGGGACGTCTCTGGAAACACCATATATTTT.